The rows below give T cell receptor beta chains drawn from one sample of a study of spatial heterogeneity in lung cancer. TCRdb reprocessed the 5' RACE reads with MiXCR, giving one entry per CDR3 protein. Among 95,000 or so distinct CDR3 sequences, approximately 8.5% were seen once, and the ten largest hold 6.9%. This specimen was PBMCs, taken at surgery. Receptors originate from a male donor with early-stage non-small cell lung cancer. Each CDR3 is given with its conserved first and last residue. D genes are given only for firm matches. Clone size is stated in some rows and not others, as once, few, many or a class when expanded.

>TRBV3-1|-|few|12|TRBJ1-1
TGTGCCAGCAGCCATGCGGCTGCTGAAGCTTTCTTT
CASSHAAAEAFF
>TRBV28|TRBD2|-|16|TRBJ2-2
TGTGCCAGCAGCCTACTAGCGGGAGGAAGGACCGGGGAGCTGTTTTTT
CASSLLAGGRTGELFF
>TRBV18|-|few|12|TRBJ2-5
TGTGCCAGCTCGGAGGGCCAAGAGACCCAGTACTTC
CASSEGQETQYF
>TRBV12-3/TRBV12-4|TRBD1|-|16|TRBJ1-4
TGTGCCAGCAGACCGGGACAGGTAGCGGCTAATGAAAAACTGTTTTTT
CASRPGQVAANEKLFF
>TRBV5-1|TRBD2|few|16|TRBJ2-2
TGCGCCAGCAGCCCCGGGACTAGCGGGAGTCCCGGGGAGCTGTTTTTT
CASSPGTSGSPGELFF
>TRBV12-3/TRBV12-4|-|-|15|TRBJ2-6
TGTGCCAGCAGGCCCGCCAGGGCTGGGGCCAACGTCCTGACTTTC
CASRPARAGANVLTF
>TRBV6-5|TRBD2|few|13|TRBJ2-7
TGTGCCAGCAGATCGGGAGGGGGCTACGAGCAGTACTTC
CASRSGGGYEQYF
>TRBV2|-|many|14|TRBJ1-5
TGTGCCAGCAGCAAGGACCGACGCAATCAGCCCCAGCATTTT
CASSKDRRNQPQHF
>TRBV19|-|-|13|TRBJ2-5
TGTGCCAGTAGTATAGAACTTTTAGAGACCCAGTACTTC
CASSIELLETQYF
>TRBV20-1|TRBD1|-|14|TRBJ2-5
TGCAGTGCTAGACCCGGGACAGGGATAGAGACCCAGTACTTC
CSARPGTGIETQYF
>TRBV9|TRBD1|-|17|TRBJ2-1
TGTGCCAGCAGCGTCGGTGGCCGGGACAGCTCCTACAATGAGCAGTTCTTC
CASSVGGRDSSYNEQFF
>TRBV29-1|TRBD1|many|13|TRBJ1-4
TGCAGCGTTGGAGTCTCGGGACAGCAAAAACTGTTTTTT
CSVGVSGQQKLFF
>TRBV12-3/TRBV12-4|-|-|12|TRBJ1-5
TGTGCCAGCAGAAGAATGGGTCAGCCCCAGCATTTT
CASRRMGQPQHF
>TRBV7-9|-|many|15|TRBJ2-7
TGTGCCAGCAGCATTCCGGGTTCCAGCTCCTACGAGCAGTACTTC
CASSIPGSSSYEQYF
>TRBV15|-|many|13|TRBJ1-1
TGTGCCACCAGCACCGCCAGCAGGGCTGAAGCTTTCTTT
CATSTASRAEAFF
>TRBV7-2|TRBD1|many|15|TRBJ1-6
TGTGCCAGCAGCCGCGCCGGACAGGGGGGATCACCCCTCCACTTT
CASSRAGQGGSPLHF
>TRBV29-1|TRBD2|few|14|TRBJ2-5
TGCAGCGCCGGGCTAGCGGGGGCCCAAGAGACCCAGTACTTC
CSAGLAGAQETQYF
>TRBV20-1|-|many|12|TRBJ2-7
TGCAGTGCTAGCCGGGAGATCTACGAGCAGTACTTC
CSASREIYEQYF
>TRBV4-3|TRBD2|few|17|TRBJ2-1
TGCGCCAGCAGCCAAGAGCATCCCGGGACTACCTACAATGAGCAGTTCTTC
CASSQEHPGTTYNEQFF
>TRBV7-3|TRBD1|few|16|TRBJ2-4
TGTGCCAGCAGCTCGGGACAGGGAGGTCCCAAAAACATTCAGTACTTC
CASSSGQGGPKNIQYF
>TRBV4-2|-|-|14|TRBJ1-1
TGTGCCAGCAGCCAAGTCCGAGGCACGACTGAAGCTTTCTTT
CASSQVRGTTEAFF
>TRBV5-1|TRBD1|many|16|TRBJ2-1
TGCGCCAGCAGCTTAGGGTCGGGACAGATGTTCAATGAGCAGTTCTTC
CASSLGSGQMFNEQFF
>TRBV28|-|many|17|TRBJ2-6
TGTGCCAGCAGTCCCTCCAGGGATAGCTCTGGGGCCAACGTCCTGACTTTC
CASSPSRDSSGANVLTF
>TRBV20-1|-|few|16|TRBJ2-7
TGCAGTGCTAGAGATATACAGGGCGGGGTCTTGTACGAGCAGTACTTC
CSARDIQGGVLYEQYF
>TRBV7-6|-|many|16|TRBJ2-3
TGTGCCAGCAGCCCGTTCCAGGGACGGGGCACAGATACGCAGTATTTT
CASSPFQGRGTDTQYF
>TRBV29-1|-|-|12|TRBJ2-7
TGCAGCGTTCTAGGAGGGGACTACGAGCAGTACTTC
CSVLGGDYEQYF
>TRBV4-3|TRBD2|few|16|TRBJ2-1
TGCGCCAGCAGCCAGGAACTAGCGGGGGTCTACAATGAGCAGTTCTTC
CASSQELAGVYNEQFF
>TRBV7-9|-|many|12|TRBJ2-4
TGTGCCAGCAGCTTAAACGCGGGACCGCAGTACTTC
CASSLNAGPQYF
>TRBV10-3|-|-|14|TRBJ2-7
TGTGCCATCAGTGAGTCACGAGGGGCCTACGAGCAGTACTTC
CAISESRGAYEQYF
>TRBV4-1|TRBD2|-|15|TRBJ2-4
TGCGCCAGCAGCCAAGTACTAGCGCTTAAAAACATTCAGTACTTC
CASSQVLALKNIQYF
>TRBV20-1|TRBD2|-|15|TRBJ2-1
TGCAGTGCTAGATCTAGCGGGAGTATTAGGAATGAGCAGTTCTTC
CSARSSGSIRNEQFF